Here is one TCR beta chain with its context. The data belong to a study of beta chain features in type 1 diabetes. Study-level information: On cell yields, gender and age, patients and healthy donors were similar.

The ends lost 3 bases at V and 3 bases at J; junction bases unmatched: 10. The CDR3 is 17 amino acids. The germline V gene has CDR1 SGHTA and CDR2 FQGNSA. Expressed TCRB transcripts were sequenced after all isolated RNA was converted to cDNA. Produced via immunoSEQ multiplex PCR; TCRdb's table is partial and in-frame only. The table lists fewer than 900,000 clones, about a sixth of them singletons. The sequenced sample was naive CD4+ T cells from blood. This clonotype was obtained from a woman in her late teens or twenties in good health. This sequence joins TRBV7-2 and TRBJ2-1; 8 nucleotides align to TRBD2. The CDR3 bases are TGTGCCAGCAGCTTCTCCCGCCCGGGAGGGCGCTACAATGAGCAGTTCTTC. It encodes CASSFSRPGGRYNEQFF.